The entry below describes one T cell receptor (beta chain). Through a sample-barcoded 5' primer and a J-beta primer mix, a second PCR was run for roughly 7 to 11 cycles. TCRdb ran MiXCR on the 5' RACE reads and lists one entry per CDR3 protein. The sample shows about 840,000 distinct CDR3 sequences, about 27% of them seen only once. This sample was taken from a study of blood T cells in healthy people across ages. Sample donors were healthy Caucasian individuals that came from Russia, aged 6 to 90. Losses at the gene ends were 0 bases for V and 0 bases for J; bases not matched to a gene: 2. This CDR3 region has 16 residues. Per the germline V gene, CDR1 is MGHDK and CDR2 is SYGVNS. Another study also made use of these data, one on T cells of mothers and their children. That work states: Sample barcodes and 2-4 random nucleotides came from the second PCR's M1S primer. Related mother-child pairs shared slightly more overlap than unrelated pairs, but the difference was non-significant.

This clonotype was obtained from a woman aged 40 to 49 in good health. The chain recombines TRBV25-1 with TRBJ2-3, with 8 bases fitting TRBD2. The sample was blood. This CDR3 is CASSEYTSGSTDTQYF. The CDR3 nucleotides read TGTGCCAGCAGTGAATATACTAGCGGTAGCACAGATACGCAGTATTTT. The full variable domain, in which reference TRBV25-1 and TRBJ2-3 provide the parts outside the CDR3, is EADIYQTPRYLVIGTGKKITLECSQTMGHDKMYWYQQDPGMELHLIHYSYGVNSTEKGDLSSESTVSRIRTEHFPLTLESARPSHTSQYLCASSEYTSGSTDTQYFGPGTRLTVL.